The next 8 T cell receptor beta chains were all read from a single sample in a study of vaccination effects on CD4 cells after COVID-19. Their target antigens are unknown. Libraries were prepared by immunoSEQ multiplex PCR; TCRdb keeps only in-frame clonotypes and omits some of them. The sample contains about 63,000 clones, roughly 80% of which appear only once. The ViraFEST assay expanded antigen-specific CD4+ T cells with viral peptide pools before sequencing. CD4+ T cell isolation took place after 10 days of culture. Nucleocapsid antibodies were negative in the vaccine recipients, who had never had SARS-CoV-2 infection. Source: CD4+ T cells from PBMCs cultured with HCoV-OC43 spike peptides, taken before COVID-19 vaccination. The subset here: HCoV-OC43 spike overlapping peptide pool stimulation. These receptors were obtained from a human donor who received a COVID-19 vaccine.

CDR3 nucleotide sequence: TGTGCCAGTAGTAAGGGTCTTGGGACAGGGCTAGATACGCAGTATTTT. Protein sequence: CASSKGLGTGLDTQYF. V usage is TRBV19 and J usage is TRBJ2-3, with TRBD1 identical over 9 bases. CDR3 size: 16 residues. V trimming: 4 bases; J trimming: 5 bases; junction bases outside the gene matches: 10. Germline CDR1 and CDR2: LNHDA and SQIVND (reference sequence).

The V call is TRBV6-6, the J call TRBJ1-1; tentatively, D is TRBD1 (6 bases). V lost 4 bases and J lost 5, with 17 bases in between. This CDR3 is 15 amino acids long. The germline V gene has CDR1 MNHNY and CDR2 SVGAGI (reference sequence). CDR3 protein: CASSSPAGEKTEAFF. The CDR3 region has the DNA TGTGCCAGCAGTTCCCCGGCAGGGGAGAAAACTGAAGCTTTCTTT.

Only a few counts were recorded for this clone. This rearrangement joins TRBV11-2 to TRBJ1-1; perhaps TRBD1 as D (5 bases). V lost 5 bases to trimming and J lost 6 bases, with 19 bases between them. Germline V lookup: CDR1 SGHAT, CDR2 FQNNGV. The length of the CDR3 is 15 residues. CDR3 sequence: CASSPRTREIAEAFF. The CDR3 bases are TGTGCCAGCAGCCCCCGGACACGTGAGATCGCTGAAGCTTTCTTT.

The chain carries TRBV24-1 and TRBJ1-1; 10 nucleotides line up with TRBD1. The V segment lost 5 bases and the J segment 12 bases; nucleotides outside the gene matches: 5. The length of the CDR3 is 12 residues. The germline CDR1 and CDR2 sequences are KGHDR and SFDVKD. CDR3 sequence: CATSGDRGVTFF. The CDR3 DNA reads TGTGCCACCAGTGGGGACAGGGGAGTTACTTTCTTT.

This clone was seen a few times. The chain has TRBV5-1 and TRBJ1-1, with D possibly TRBD1 on 6 matching bases. The germline V gene encodes CDR1 SGHRS and CDR2 YFSETQ. This CDR3 contains 15 residues. With 6 bases removed from V and 1 base from J, the gap between germline ends came to 16 bases. The CDR3 DNA reads TGCGCCAGCACCCTGGGGGCAGGGGCGAACACTGAAGCTTTCTTT. It yields the protein CASTLGAGANTEAFF.

This chain links TRBV2 with TRBJ1-2; TRBD1 might be the D (5 bases). This CDR3 region has 13 residues. In germline, CDR1 is SNHLY, CDR2 FYNNEI. The V and J ends lost 6 bases and 11 bases respectively, with 19 bases between them. The CDR3 region has the DNA TGTGCCAGCAGGGGTACAGGTCCCGTGTGGTACACCTTC. This codes for CASRGTGPVWYTF.

On this clone: A read error may account for a junction end that differs from germline. The V gene is TRBV7-3, the J gene TRBJ1-1, with D uncertain. Germline loops: CDR1 SGHTA, CDR2 FQGTGA. This CDR3 comprises 14 residues. This chain's CDR3 is CASSSAGGNAEAFF. The CDR3 DNA reads TGTGCCAGCAGCTCTGCCGGAGGGAACGCTGAAGCTTTCTTT.

The chain uses TRBV19 and TRBJ2-5; TRBD2 matches at 10 bases. This CDR3 is built from 15 residues. The germline V gene encodes CDR1 LNHDA and CDR2 SQIVND (reference sequence). V shed 4 bases, J shed 7 bases, and the junction held 9 bases outside the gene matches. The CDR3 reads CASSTKAGGGLTQYF. In DNA, the CDR3 is TGTGCCAGTAGTACAAAAGCGGGGGGGGGATTGACCCAGTACTTC.